This T cell receptor beta chain was identified in a study of blood T cells in healthy people across ages. With V trimmed by 5 bases and J by 2 bases, 9 bases remained unmatched. Germline-derived CDR1 and CDR2 are MNHEY and SVGAGI. The CDR3 covers 16 residues. General study results and limits: Diversity figures derived from one million T cells were judged to underestimate the true value. A strong correlation was found between TCR beta diversity and the percentage of naive T cells. The donors' CMV status was not determined, possibly confounding changes in expanded clonotypes. Long-lived donors exceeded aged donors in naive CD4+ cells and diversity.

This clonotype was detected many times. No antigen is known for it. Using a J-beta primer mix together with a sample-barcoded 5' primer, a second PCR was run for about 7 to 12 cycles. A single record per CDR3 protein comes from TCRdb applying MiXCR to the 5' RACE reads. The sample records approximately 940,000 distinct CDR3 sequences, 40% to 60% being singletons. The sequence was collected from a young man in good health. This chain joins TRBV6-5 and TRBJ2-7; 10 bases match TRBD2. Material for sequencing was blood. CDR3 residues: CASSRLSGGTPYEQYF. In DNA, the CDR3 is TGTGCCAGCAGTCGTCTTAGCGGGGGGACCCCCTACGAGCAGTACTTC.